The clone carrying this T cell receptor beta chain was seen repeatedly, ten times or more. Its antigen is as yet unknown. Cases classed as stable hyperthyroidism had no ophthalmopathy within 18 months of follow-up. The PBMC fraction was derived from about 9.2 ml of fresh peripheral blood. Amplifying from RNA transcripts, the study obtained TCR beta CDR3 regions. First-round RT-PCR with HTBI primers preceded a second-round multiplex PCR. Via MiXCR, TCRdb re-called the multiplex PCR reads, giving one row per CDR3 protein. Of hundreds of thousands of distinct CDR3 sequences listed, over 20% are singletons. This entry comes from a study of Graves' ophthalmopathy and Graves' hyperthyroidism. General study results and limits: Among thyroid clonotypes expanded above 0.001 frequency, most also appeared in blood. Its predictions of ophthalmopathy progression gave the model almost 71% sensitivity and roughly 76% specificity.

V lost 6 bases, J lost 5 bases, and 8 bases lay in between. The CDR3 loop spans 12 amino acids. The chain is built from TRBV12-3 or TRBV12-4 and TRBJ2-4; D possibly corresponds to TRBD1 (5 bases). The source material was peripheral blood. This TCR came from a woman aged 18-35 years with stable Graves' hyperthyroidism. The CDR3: CASRLTENIQYF. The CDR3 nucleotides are TGTGCCAGCAGGTTGACAGAAAACATTCAGTACTTC.